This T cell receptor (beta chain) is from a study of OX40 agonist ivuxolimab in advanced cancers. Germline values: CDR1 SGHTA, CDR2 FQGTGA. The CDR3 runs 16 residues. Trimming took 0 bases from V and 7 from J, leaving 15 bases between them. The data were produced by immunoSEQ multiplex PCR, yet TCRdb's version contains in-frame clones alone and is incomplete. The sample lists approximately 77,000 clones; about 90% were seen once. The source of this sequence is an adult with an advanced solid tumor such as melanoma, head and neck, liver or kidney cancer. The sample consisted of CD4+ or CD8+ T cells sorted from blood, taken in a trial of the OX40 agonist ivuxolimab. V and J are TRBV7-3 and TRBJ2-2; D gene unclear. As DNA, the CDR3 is TGTGCCAGCAGCTTAACGGCCCGCGTTTGGGGCGGGGAGCTGTTTTTT. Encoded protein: CASSLTARVWGGELFF.